This T cell receptor beta chain originates from a study of cytomegalovirus exposure and HLA in healthy donors. It was with 60 Vbeta and 13 Jbeta primers that the PCR ran. Assay: immunoSEQ multiplex PCR; the TCRdb copy retains only in-frame clones and omits some. Among about 88,000 clones listed, 85% to 90% were seen once. The J segment lost 5 bases and the V segment lost 5 bases, leaving 4 bases of the junction unmatched. The CDR3 runs to 14 residues. CDR1 is SEHNR and CDR2 is FQNEAQ in the germline V gene (reference sequence). Study results and caveats: The majority of TCR sequences were rare, yet some public TCRs appeared in many donors.

On this clone itself: Its cognate antigen is unknown.

This chain joins TRBV7-9 and TRBJ1-4; 8 nucleotides match TRBD1. This receptor was obtained from a man between 18 and 29 years old in good health and CMV-seronegative. The sample was PBMCs. This chain's CDR3 is CASSLDRGNEKLFF. The DNA for the CDR3 is TGTGCCAGCAGCCTTGACAGGGGAAATGAAAAACTGTTTTTT.